The clone carrying this T cell receptor beta chain was observed a handful of times. Its antigen is not identified. This entry is derived from a study of cytomegalovirus exposure and HLA in healthy donors. Overall study findings and caveats: Accounts indicate the classifier identified cytomegalovirus status with strong specificity and sensitivity.

From germline, CDR1 is ENHRY and CDR2 SYGVKD. V lost 11 bases, J lost 3 bases, and 8 bases stayed unmatched. This CDR3 contains 14 residues. Amplification used 60 Vbeta primers and 13 Jbeta primers. TCRdb keeps only in-frame clones here, not all; method: immunoSEQ multiplex PCR. The table includes some 180,000 clones, nearly 80% detected once. Sequencing was done on a sample of PBMCs. The chain links TRBV10-3 to TRBJ2-7; 12 bases line up with TRBD2. The TCR originated in a female donor in good health and CMV-seronegative. The CDR3 DNA reads TGTGCCGCGGGAGGGGGACTAGCGGGCTACGAGCAGTACTTC. It codes for CAAGGGLAGYEQYF.